This is a list of T cell receptor beta chains from one sample in a study of T cells in Graves' hyperthyroidism and ophthalmopathy. TCRdb reprocessed the multiplex PCR reads with MiXCR, giving one entry per CDR3 protein. Among approximately 360,000 distinct CDR3 sequences listed, 15% to 17% were seen once. The specimen sequenced was blood. These receptors were taken from a woman aged 18-35 years with Graves' hyperthyroidism that later progressed to Graves' ophthalmopathy. CDR3s include the opening cysteine and the closing phenylalanine or tryptophan. D genes are given only for firm matches. Clone sizes are given selectively: once, few, many, or a class where the clone is expanded.

D gene	clone size	J gene	V gene	CDR3 protein	CDR3 DNA
.	.	TRBJ2-2	TRBV7-9	CASSPDSVANTGELFF	TGTGCCAGCAGTCCCGACAGCGTGGCGAACACCGGGGAGCTGTTTTTT
TRBD2	many	TRBJ2-7	TRBV5-1	CASSGLGGLAGGEQYF	TGCGCCAGCAGCGGACTCGGTGGACTAGCGGGAGGCGAGCAGTACTTC
.	.	TRBJ2-3	TRBV28	CASSTRQGVDTQYF	TGTGCCAGCAGTACCCGACAAGGGGTGGATACGCAGTATTTT
.	many	TRBJ2-1	TRBV11-2	CASSPLTGPLYNEQFF	TGTGCCAGCAGCCCCTTAACAGGGCCCCTGTACAATGAGCAGTTCTTC
TRBD2	.	TRBJ2-1	TRBV6-2/TRBV6-3	CASSYSGGRGLRCNEQFF	TGTGCCAGCAGTTACTCCGGCGGAAGGGGACTACGGTGCAATGAGCAGTTCTTC
.	.	TRBJ2-7	TRBV14	CASSQGGFTGYEQYF	TGTGCCAGCAGCCAAGGTGGCTTCACGGGGTACGAGCAGTACTTC
TRBD2	.	TRBJ2-7	TRBV10-1	CASSDYPTLAVYEQYF	TGCGCCAGCAGTGATTATCCCACGCTAGCGGTCTACGAGCAGTACTTC
.	few	TRBJ2-6	TRBV5-1	CASSQVVTGANVLTF	TGCGCCAGCAGCCAGGTGGTAACGGGGGCCAACGTCCTGACTTTC
.	many	TRBJ1-2	TRBV20-1	CSASVGGRNYGYTF	TGCAGTGCTAGTGTGGGGGGGAGGAACTATGGCTACACCTTC
.	many	TRBJ2-1	TRBV9	CASSTGTSYNEQFF	TGTGCCAGCAGCACCGGGACTTCCTACAATGAGCAGTTCTTC
.	few	TRBJ1-2	TRBV28	CASSLSAYGYTF	TGTGCCAGCAGTTTATCTGCCTATGGCTACACCTTC
TRBD2	many	TRBJ2-4	TRBV6-2/TRBV6-3	CASSYSGGRAKNIQYF	TGTGCCAGCAGTTACTCCGGCGGGAGAGCCAAAAACATTCAGTACTTC
.	many	TRBJ1-1	TRBV18	CASSPPGYMNTEAFF	TGTGCCAGCTCACCACCCGGATACATGAACACTGAAGCTTTCTTT
.	many	TRBJ2-7	TRBV5-1	CASSLYGGKTYEQYF	TGCGCCAGCAGCTTGTATGGCGGGAAGACTTACGAGCAGTACTTC